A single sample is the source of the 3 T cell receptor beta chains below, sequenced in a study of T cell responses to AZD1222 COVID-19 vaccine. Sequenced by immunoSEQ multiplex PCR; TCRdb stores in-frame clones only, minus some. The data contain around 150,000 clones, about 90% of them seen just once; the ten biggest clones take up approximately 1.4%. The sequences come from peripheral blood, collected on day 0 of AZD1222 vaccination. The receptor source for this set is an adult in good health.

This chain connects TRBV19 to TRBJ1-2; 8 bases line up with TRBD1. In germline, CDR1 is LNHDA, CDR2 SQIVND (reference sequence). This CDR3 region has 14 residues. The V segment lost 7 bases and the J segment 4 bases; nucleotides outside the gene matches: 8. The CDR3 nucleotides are TGTGCCAGTAAGGACAGGGAGAGTCCCTATGGCTACACCTTC. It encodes CASKDRESPYGYTF.

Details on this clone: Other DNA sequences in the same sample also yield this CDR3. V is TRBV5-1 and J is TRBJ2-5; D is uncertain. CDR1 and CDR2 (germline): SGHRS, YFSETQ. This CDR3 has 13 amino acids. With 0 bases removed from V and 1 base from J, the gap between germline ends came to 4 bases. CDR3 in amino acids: CASSLGSQETQYF. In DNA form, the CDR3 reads TGCGCCAGCAGCTTGGGCAGCCAAGAGACCCAGTACTTC.

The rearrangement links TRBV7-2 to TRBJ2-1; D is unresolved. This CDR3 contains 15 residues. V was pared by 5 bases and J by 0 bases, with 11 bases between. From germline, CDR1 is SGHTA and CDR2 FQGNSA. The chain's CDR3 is CASSPRHSSYNEQFF. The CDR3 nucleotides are TGTGCCAGCAGCCCGCGGCACAGCTCCTACAATGAGCAGTTCTTC.